This passage covers 18 T cell receptor beta chains from one sample sequenced in a study of post-analysis software for immune sequencing data. These receptors have no identified antigens. Unique molecular identifiers had been added to the TCR beta cDNA libraries. TCRdb itself ran the PCR reads through MiXCR, one entry per CDR3 protein. The sample contains about 820,000 distinct CDR3 sequences, approximately 53% of which appear only once. General study results and limits: Included in a set of roughly five TRBV segments more frequent in patients than controls were TRBV5-6, TRBV5-1 and TRBV20-1.

Sequenced: blood. These receptor sequences come from a girl aged 10 to 17 with multiple sclerosis.

This clonotype was counted once. The CDR3 is CASSPRGLAGSTDTQYF. The CDR3 DNA follows: TGTGCCAGCAGCCCCCGTGGCCTAGCGGGGAGCACAGATACGCAGTATTTT. The chain joins TRBV7-3 to TRBJ2-3, with TRBD2 matching over 9 bases. CDR3 length equals 17 residues. Germline trimming cut 5 bases from V and 0 bases from J; bases unmatched to any gene: 9. Germline V gives CDR1 SGHTA, CDR2 FQGTGA. Full variable domain (missing parts from reference TRBV7-3 and TRBJ2-3): GAGVSQTPSNKVTEKGKYVELRCDPISGHTALYWYRQSLGQGPEFLIYFQGTGAADDSGLPNDRFFAVRPEGSVSTLKIQRTERGDSAVYLCASSPRGLAGSTDTQYFGPGTRLTVL.

This clonotype was observed a few times. The rearrangement links TRBV7-8 to TRBJ2-5; D is ambiguous. The CDR3 totals 14 residues. Looked up from germline, CDR1 is SGHVS and CDR2 is FQNEAQ. V gave up 1 base and J gave up 5 bases, with 11 bases separating them. The CDR3 nucleotides are TGTGCCAGCAGCTTAGGCAGTAAGGAGGAGACCCAGTACTTC. Translated, it gives CASSLGSKEETQYF.

This clonotype was counted only a few times. This chain joins TRBV11-2 and TRBJ2-1, with 12 bases identical to TRBD2. The V and J ends lost 5 bases and 2 bases, in that order; junction bases with no gene match: 4. The CDR3 totals 16 residues. Germline values: CDR1 SGHAT, CDR2 FQNNGV. The CDR3 loop is CASSPGLAGTYNEQFF. As DNA, the CDR3 is TGTGCCAGCAGCCCCGGACTAGCGGGGACCTACAATGAGCAGTTCTTC. The full variable domain, its missing parts supplied by reference TRBV11-2 and TRBJ2-1, is EAGVAQSPRYKIIEKRQSVAFWCNPISGHATLYWYQQILGQGPKLLIQFQNNGVVDDSQLPKDRFSAERLKGVDSTLKIQPAKLEDSAVYLCASSPGLAGTYNEQFFGPGTRLTVL.

The J gene is TRBJ2-1, the V gene TRBV6-5; tentatively, D is TRBD1 or TRBD2 (5 bases each). V shed 2 bases and J shed 4 bases, with 27 bases lying between them. Germline values: CDR1 MNHEY, CDR2 SVGAGI. The length of the CDR3 is 20 residues. CDR3 amino acids: CASSYKGRFDRLVEYNEQFF. As DNA, the CDR3 is TGTGCCAGCAGTTACAAGGGACGATTCGACCGGCTTGTGGAGTACAATGAGCAGTTCTTC.

The V call is TRBV10-3, the J call TRBJ2-7; no definite D call. Germline values: CDR1 ENHRY, CDR2 SYGVKD. The CDR3 has 15 residues. V was shortened by 6 bases and J by 3 bases, with 18 bases between the two germline ends. CDR3 sequence (DNA): TGTGCCATCAGCGGGTGGGATAATACCGACTACGAGCAGTACTTC. Amino acid sequence: CAISGWDNTDYEQYF.

J is TRBJ2-3 and V is TRBV5-1, with 15 bases aligning to TRBD2. This CDR3 region has 16 residues. CDR1 and CDR2 (germline): SGHRS, YFSETQ. J was trimmed by 6 bases and V by 3 bases; bases with no gene match: 5. The CDR3 loop is CASSSGLAGGKDTQYF. Here the CDR3 DNA reads TGCGCCAGCAGCTCGGGACTAGCGGGAGGAAAGGATACGCAGTATTTT.

V and J are TRBV7-9 and TRBJ2-1, with 7 bases that match TRBD1. V lost 4 bases to trimming and J lost 6 bases; unmatched junction nucleotides: 12. The CDR3 loop spans 16 amino acids. Germline V lookup: CDR1 SEHNR, CDR2 FQNEAQ (reference sequence). The CDR3 coding sequence is TGTGCCAGCAGCTCGAATTCCGGGACAGACTTCAATGAGCAGTTCTTC. Translation gives CASSSNSGTDFNEQFF.

The V and J genes are TRBV6-1 and TRBJ2-7; 7 nucleotides match TRBD1. CDR1 and CDR2 (germline): MNHNS, SASEGT. CDR3 size: 14 residues. J lost 3 bases, V lost 6 bases, and 8 bases had no gene match. The CDR3 region has the DNA TGTGCCAGCAGCGACAGGGATCCCTACTACGAGCAGTACTTC. Translation: CASSDRDPYYEQYF.

The chain recombines TRBV6-5 with TRBJ1-4; D perhaps matches TRBD1 (5 bases). CDR3 length equals 15 residues. Germline V gives CDR1 MNHEY, CDR2 SVGAGI. Trimming removed 7 bases at V and 7 bases at J, with 19 bases between. The CDR3 nucleotides read TGTGCCAGCACTCGAAGGGGTACTGCTACTGAAAAACTGTTTTTT. It encodes CASTRRGTATEKLFF.

This clonotype turned up a few times. This chain connects TRBV7-2 to TRBJ1-2, with unresolved D. V lost 5 bases and J 4 bases, leaving 8 bases between the germline ends. CDR1 and CDR2 from the germline V gene are SGHTA and FQGNSA. The CDR3 covers 12 residues. The CDR3 DNA follows: TGTGCCAGCAGCCTCAGGCCCTATGGCTACACCTTC. This encodes CASSLRPYGYTF.

This clonotype has more than one count but fewer than ten. The V and J genes are TRBV30 and TRBJ2-7; D not resolved. Trimming took off 7 bases at V and 6 bases at J, with 13 bases between the two ends. The germline V gene has CDR1 GTSNPN and CDR2 SVGIG (reference sequence). There are 11 residues in the CDR3. This CDR3 is CAYSPGGEQYF. The CDR3 coding sequence is TGTGCCTATAGCCCAGGCGGCGAGCAGTACTTC.

This clonotype is a singleton in its sample. The chain recombines TRBV27 with TRBJ2-3; 7 nucleotides match TRBD2. V lost 4 bases and J lost 4; bases outside the gene matches: 11. Germline CDR1 is MNHEY and CDR2 is SMNVEV (reference sequence). The CDR3 runs to 16 residues. The CDR3 here is CASSSRDYLSADTQYF. CDR3 bases: TGTGCCAGCAGTTCCCGGGACTACCTAAGTGCAGATACGCAGTATTTT.

V is TRBV29-1 and J is TRBJ2-3; weak D call: TRBD2 (6 bases). This CDR3 is built from 14 residues. Germline values: CDR1 SQVTM, CDR2 ANQGSEA. The ends were cut back, 7 bases at V and 4 bases at J, with 18 bases in the middle. The CDR3 reads CSAEGTPGADTQYF. CDR3 in DNA: TGCAGCGCGGAAGGGACTCCCGGCGCAGATACGCAGTATTTT.

This clonotype was observed a handful of times. The V gene is TRBV6-5, the J gene TRBJ1-2; possibly TRBD1 for D (6 bases). Per germline, CDR1 MNHEY and CDR2 SVGAGI. Trimming shortened V by 0 bases and J by 7 bases, and 9 bases separated the two germline ends. The CDR3 runs to 13 residues. The CDR3 region has the DNA TGTGCCAGCAGTTACTCAGGGGGTTCTGGCTACACCTTC. It yields the protein CASSYSGGSGYTF.

The DNA of the CDR3 is TGTGCCAGCAGCTTAAACTTCGTGGGGGCCGAGACCCAGTACTTC. It encodes CASSLNFVGAETQYF. The chain is built from TRBV7-2 and TRBJ2-5; D possibly corresponds to TRBD1 (6 bases). This CDR3 spans 15 amino acids. V dropped 2 bases and J dropped 5 bases, with 15 bases sitting between them. The germline CDR1 and CDR2 sequences are SGHTA and FQGNSA.

This clonotype was seen many times. The chain is built from TRBV29-1 and TRBJ2-3; TRBD1 matches 12 bases. Germline CDR1 is SQVTM and CDR2 is ANQGSEA. The CDR3 loop spans 17 amino acids. V shed 5 bases, J shed 4 bases, and the junction held 13 bases outside the gene matches. The CDR3 DNA follows: TGCAGCGTTTCTCGTCCACCGGGACAGGGGGCGGCAGATACGCAGTATTTT. It specifies CSVSRPPGQGAADTQYF.

The V call is TRBV7-8, the J call TRBJ2-1; 10 nucleotides line up with TRBD2. The CDR3 runs 15 residues. CDR1 is SGHVS, CDR2 FQNEAQ, per germline. The V segment lost 5 bases and the J segment 5 bases; nucleotides outside the gene matches: 6. This chain's CDR3 is CASSAAGGPDNEQFF. Here the CDR3 DNA reads TGTGCCAGCAGCGCAGCGGGGGGGCCCGACAATGAGCAGTTCTTC.

J is TRBJ1-2 and V is TRBV7-2; D might be TRBD1 (6 bases). Germline V gene lookup returns CDR1 SGHTA and CDR2 FQGNSA. Trimming cost V 5 bases and J 4 bases, with 17 bases left between them. The CDR3 runs to 15 residues. The CDR3 loop reads CASSLPGGALYGYTF. In DNA form, the CDR3 reads TGTGCCAGCAGCCTGCCTGGGGGGGCCCTCTATGGCTACACCTTC. The complete variable domain, with remaining parts taken from reference TRBV7-2 and TRBJ1-2, reads GAGVSQSPSNKVTEKGKDVELRCDPISGHTALYWYRQSLGQGLEFLIYFQGNSAPDKSGLPSDRFSAERTGGSVSTLTIQRTQQEDSAVYLCASSLPGGALYGYTFGSGTRLTVV.